The 8 T cell receptor beta chains below all came from one sample that was sequenced in a study of siplizumab effects on memory and regulatory T cells. Assay: immunoSEQ multiplex PCR; the TCRdb copy retains only in-frame clones and omits some. The sample records about 50,000 clones, over 75% being singletons. Sequenced input: naive CD8+ T cells sorted from blood. The receptor source for this set is a human donor in good health.

The V gene is TRBV7-3, the J gene TRBJ2-5, with 7 bases matching TRBD2. Germline V gene lookup returns CDR1 SGHTA and CDR2 FQGTGA. The CDR3 spans 13 residues. Trimming removed 6 bases from V and 2 bases from J; junction bases left unmatched: 3. This CDR3 reads CASSWDYQETQYF. For the CDR3, the DNA is TGTGCCAGCAGTTGGGACTATCAAGAGACCCAGTACTTC.

The chain links TRBV6-1 to TRBJ2-5; D unclear. The germline V gene has CDR1 MNHNS and CDR2 SASEGT. Trimming removed 3 bases at V and 8 bases at J, with 7 bases between. The CDR3 loop spans 11 amino acids. CDR3 region: CASSEMTTQYF. The CDR3 DNA sequence: TGTGCCAGCAGTGAGATGACCACCCAGTACTTC.

The rearrangement uses TRBV28 and TRBJ2-5, with TRBD2 matching over 7 bases. Germline V CDR1 and CDR2: MDHEN, SYDVKM. This CDR3 is built from 16 residues. Trimming took 5 bases from V and 2 from J; bases not matched to a gene: 11. CDR3 protein: CASSPLLARGQETQYF. For the CDR3, the DNA is TGTGCCAGCAGTCCGTTACTAGCGCGCGGTCAAGAGACCCAGTACTTC.

The V and J genes are TRBV7-3 and TRBJ2-1; weak D call: TRBD1 (5 bases). Trimming left V 1 base short and J 5 bases short, with 12 bases between. In germline, CDR1 is SGHTA, CDR2 FQGTGA. The CDR3 is made up of 15 amino acids. Here the CDR3 reads CASSLSSGPDNEQFF. For the CDR3, the DNA is TGTGCCAGCAGCTTAAGCTCAGGGCCCGACAATGAGCAGTTCTTC.

The V gene is TRBV9, the J gene TRBJ1-3; TRBD1 matches at 8 bases. Per the germline V gene, CDR1 is SGDLS and CDR2 is YYNGEE. The ends lost 6 bases at V and 0 bases at J; junction bases unmatched: 5. The CDR3 is made up of 15 amino acids. The chain's CDR3 is CASTLDRGSGNTIYF. DNA for the CDR3: TGTGCCAGCACCCTAGACAGGGGCTCTGGAAACACCATATATTTT.

The chain uses TRBV6-5 and TRBJ1-1; D gene ambiguous. CDR3 length: 12 residues. From germline, CDR1 is MNHEY and CDR2 SVGAGI. The V end lost 2 bases, the J end lost 7 bases, and 8 bases lay between the germline ends. CDR3 region: CASSYAGSEAFF. CDR3 sequence (DNA): TGTGCCAGCAGTTACGCTGGGAGTGAAGCTTTCTTT.

The CDR3 nucleotides are TGTGCCAGTAGTGTGGACACCTGGAACTCCTACGAGCAGTACTTC. Translated: CASSVDTWNSYEQYF. The rearrangement joins TRBV19 to TRBJ2-7, with D possibly TRBD1 on 5 matching bases. This CDR3 has 15 amino acids. Per germline, CDR1 LNHDA and CDR2 SQIVND (reference sequence). Trimming pared 5 bases from V and 0 bases from J, leaving 14 bases between.

This clone was detected a few times. V usage is TRBV7-9 and J usage is TRBJ2-1; D possibly corresponds to TRBD2 (6 bases). The length of the CDR3 is 14 residues. The V end was cut by 5 bases, the J end by 5 bases, with 13 bases between. CDR1 and CDR2 (germline): SEHNR, FQNEAQ (reference sequence). CDR3 nucleotide sequence: TGTGCCAGCAGCCTACTAGCTACGGACAATGAGCAGTTCTTC. Translation gives CASSLLATDNEQFF.